Each of the 26 T cell receptor beta chains below was sequenced from the same sample in a study of PD-L1 blockade in urothelial cancer. As to time point: pretreatment peripheral blood. Assay used: immunoSEQ multiplex PCR; TCRdb lists only in-frame clones, some missing. The table includes 54,000 or so clones, 84% detected once. The material was PBMCs, obtained around atezolizumab (anti-PD-L1) treatment. These TCRs come from a man aged 50 or older with urothelial cancer.

V is TRBV6-5 and J is TRBJ2-1; no clear D gene. Germline V gene sequence: CDR1 MNHEY, CDR2 SVGAGI. Trimming took 2 bases from V and 5 from J, leaving 16 bases between them. The CDR3 totals 16 residues. The CDR3 nucleotides read TGTGCCAGCAGTTACCTGGGTGTTCGGAGCGACAATGAGCAGTTCTTC. Translation gives CASSYLGVRSDNEQFF.

The J gene is TRBJ2-4, the V gene TRBV21-1; TRBD2 is the table's D call, not checked against the DNA. TRBV21-1 is deemed a pseudogene. The CDR3 length is 17 residues. The CDR3 protein is CASSKARWERAKNIQYF. The CDR3 coding sequence is TGTGCCAGCAGCAAAGCGAGGTGGGAGCGAGCCAAAAACATTCAGTACTTC.

This clone was recorded once. The chain uses TRBV19 and TRBJ2-2, with 9 positions matching TRBD1. Germline CDR1 is LNHDA and CDR2 is SQIVND (reference sequence). The length of the CDR3 is 15 residues. J was trimmed by 7 bases and V by 3 bases; bases with no gene match: 6. The CDR3 DNA sequence: TGTGCCAGTAGTATTACAGGGGGCGGTGGCGGGGAGCTGTTTTTT. Translating gives CASSITGGGGGELFF.

The J gene is TRBJ2-4, the V gene TRBV11-2; tentative D call: TRBD1 (5 bases). From germline, CDR1 is SGHAT and CDR2 FQNNGV. Trimming removed 5 bases from V and 0 bases from J, with 11 bases in between. This CDR3 is 15 amino acids long. This chain's CDR3 is CASSPGLRAKNIQYF. The CDR3 nucleotides read TGTGCCAGCAGCCCAGGGTTAAGAGCCAAAAACATTCAGTACTTC.

In this sample, this clone turned up once. The chain joins TRBV5-4 to TRBJ2-2, with TRBD1 matching over 7 bases. The CDR3 contains 17 residues. The junction had 8 bases not matched to a gene; V was cut back by 3 bases and J by 0 bases. CDR1 and CDR2 from the germline V gene are SGHNT and YYREEE (reference sequence). For the CDR3, the DNA is TGTGCCAGCAGCTGGAGAAGGGGGACAGCGAACACCGGGGAGCTGTTTTTT. Protein sequence: CASSWRRGTANTGELFF.

Ten or more counts support this clone. The chain joins TRBV6-6 to TRBJ1-5; no definite D call. Trimming pared 7 bases from V and 1 base from J, leaving 8 bases between. Germline V CDR1 and CDR2: MNHNY, SVGAGI (reference sequence). The CDR3 has 13 amino acids. The CDR3 is CASTSGSNQPQHF. As DNA, the CDR3 is TGTGCCAGCACTTCCGGGAGCAATCAGCCCCAGCATTTT.

The chain joins TRBV19 to TRBJ2-7, with 9 bases that match TRBD2. CDR3 length equals 15 residues. Germline V gene lookup returns CDR1 LNHDA and CDR2 SQIVND (reference sequence). Trimming cost V 6 bases and J 3 bases; bases outside gene matches: 9. The CDR3 sequence is CASSGRERGVYEQYF. The DNA for the CDR3 is TGTGCCAGTAGCGGGAGGGAGCGGGGGGTCTACGAGCAGTACTTC.

This chain uses TRBV27 with TRBJ2-1, with 7 bases lining up with TRBD2. Germline V gene lookup returns CDR1 MNHEY and CDR2 SMNVEV (reference sequence). The trim removed 6 bases at V and 0 bases at J, leaving 11 bases unmatched. The CDR3 runs 17 residues. CDR3 nucleotide sequence: TGTGCCAGCAGACGCGGCGGCGGGAGAGACTCCTACAATGAGCAGTTCTTC. It translates to CASRRGGGRDSYNEQFF.

V and J are TRBV9 and TRBJ2-5; 9 positions agree with TRBD1. CDR1 and CDR2 (germline): SGDLS, YYNGEE. V was pared by 6 bases and J by 4 bases, with 10 bases of the junction left unmatched. The CDR3 covers 15 residues. The CDR3 is CASTVGQGRIETQYF. CDR3 DNA sequence: TGTGCCAGCACCGTTGGACAGGGGAGGATAGAGACCCAGTACTTC.

The chain is built from TRBV9 and TRBJ2-5, with TRBD2 identical over 16 bases. V gave up 7 bases and J gave up 4 bases; unmatched junction bases: 10. This CDR3 contains 17 residues. In germline, CDR1 is SGDLS, CDR2 YYNGEE. Here the CDR3 reads CASAPGLAGGRVETQYF. The CDR3 nucleotides are TGTGCCAGCGCGCCGGGACTAGCGGGAGGGAGAGTAGAGACCCAGTACTTC. Together with reference TRBV9 and TRBJ2-5, the CDR3 gives the full variable domain: DSGVTQTPKHLITATGQRVTLRCSPRSGDLSVYWYQQSLDQGLQFLIQYYNGEERAKGNILERFSAQQFPDLHSELNLSSLELGDSALYFCASAPGLAGGRVETQYFGPGTRLLVL.

This chain uses TRBV21-1 with TRBJ1-5; TRBD1 was called by the table and not checked on the DNA. TRBV21-1 is labeled a pseudogene. The CDR3 extends over 14 amino acids. The CDR3 DNA reads TGTGCCAGCAGCAAAGGACCGAGGGGGCAGCCCCAGCATTTT. This sequence encodes CASSKGPRGQPQHF.

The genes are TRBV9 and TRBJ2-7, with 9 nucleotides matching TRBD2. The CDR3 totals 17 residues. The V gene end was trimmed by 3 bases and the J gene end by 7 bases; junction bases not matched to a gene: 17. Germline V gene lookup returns CDR1 SGDLS and CDR2 YYNGEE. The CDR3 here is CASSEHGAGGPSWEQYF. The CDR3 region has the DNA TGTGCCAGCAGCGAACATGGGGCGGGAGGGCCGTCGTGGGAGCAGTACTTC.

This clone appeared a few times. The rearrangement uses TRBV6-5 and TRBJ1-2, with 7 bases matching TRBD1. The germline gives CDR1 MNHEY, CDR2 SVGAGI. This CDR3 region has 13 residues. The J segment lost 3 bases and the V segment lost 2 bases, leaving 0 bases of the junction unmatched. The CDR3 is CASSYGTDYGYTF. In DNA form, the CDR3 reads TGTGCCAGCAGTTACGGGACAGACTATGGCTACACCTTC.

V usage is TRBV15 and J usage is TRBJ2-3; 7 nucleotides agree with TRBD2. The V and J ends lost 0 bases and 4 bases, in that order; junction bases with no gene match: 4. The CDR3 has 15 amino acids. The V gene's germline CDR1 is LNHNV and CDR2 YYDKDF (reference sequence). The CDR3, as DNA: TGTGCCACCAGCAGAGATCGGACTAGGGCAGATACGCAGTATTTT. Its translation: CATSRDRTRADTQYF.

The V gene is TRBV21-1, the J gene TRBJ2-4; the listed D gene, TRBD1, was not tested against the DNA. TRBV21-1 is shown as a pseudogene. This CDR3 region has 21 residues. The CDR3 nucleotides are TGTGCCAGCAGGACCCACAACAGGGGGCGCTTTCCCGCCCTAGCCAAAAACATTCAGTACTTC. Amino acid sequence: CASRTHNRGRFPALAKNIQYF.

The chain is built from TRBV29-1 and TRBJ2-3, with a weak D call TRBD1 (6 bases). The CDR3 loop spans 13 amino acids. Germline V gene sequence: CDR1 SQVTM, CDR2 ANQGSEA. V shed 4 bases and J shed 5 bases, with 13 bases lying between them. The chain's CDR3 is CSVAEQGVDTQYF. In nucleotides, the CDR3 is TGCAGCGTTGCTGAACAGGGCGTAGATACGCAGTATTTT.

In its sample, this clone was seen once. The chain links TRBV6-5 to TRBJ1-1, with D possibly TRBD1 on 6 matching bases. Germline V lookup: CDR1 MNHEY, CDR2 SVGAGI. The V gene lost 6 bases and the J gene lost 0 bases, with 14 bases spanning the gap. The CDR3 is 15 amino acids. The CDR3, as DNA: TGTGCCAGCAGCCCCAGGGGATTTATGAACACTGAAGCTTTCTTT. It encodes CASSPRGFMNTEAFF.

The count of this clone is one. The rearrangement uses TRBV28 and TRBJ1-2; the match to TRBD1 covers 7 bases. Germline-derived CDR1 and CDR2 are MDHEN and SYDVKM. The CDR3 totals 13 residues. Losses at the gene ends were 3 bases for V and 5 bases for J; bases not matched to a gene: 3. In DNA, the CDR3 is TGTGCCAGCAGTTTGGGACAGCCTTATGGCTACACCTTC. The encoded protein is CASSLGQPYGYTF.

This rearrangement joins TRBV11-2 to TRBJ2-7; TRBD1 is a possible D gene (5 bases). CDR3 size: 15 residues. Germline V gene sequence: CDR1 SGHAT, CDR2 FQNNGV. The germline V and J ends were trimmed by 5 bases and 7 bases, with 21 bases remaining between them. The CDR3, as DNA: TGTGCCAGCAGCCCCCAATTCAGGGCTACGGAGGAGCAGTACTTC. Its protein product is CASSPQFRATEEQYF.

The chain is built from TRBV7-2 and TRBJ2-7, with 8 positions matching TRBD2. The CDR3 runs 16 residues. Germline CDR1 reads SGHTA; CDR2 reads FQGNSA. V was pared by 7 bases and J by 6 bases, with 17 bases of the junction left unmatched. CDR3 sequence: CASTRQPGLGGLEQYF. The CDR3 DNA is TGTGCCAGCACCCGACAGCCGGGACTAGGGGGTCTCGAGCAGTACTTC.

The genes are TRBV19 and TRBJ2-7, with 7 bases that match TRBD2. Germline assignment: CDR1 LNHDA and CDR2 SQIVND (reference sequence). J lost 4 bases, V lost 5 bases, and 11 bases had no gene match. This CDR3 has 15 amino acids. CDR3 sequence reads: CASSGQDGGSYEQYF. CDR3 nucleotides: TGTGCCAGTAGTGGGCAGGATGGCGGGAGTTACGAGCAGTACTTC.

This clone has a handful of counts. The chain links TRBV5-1 to TRBJ2-7; perhaps TRBD2 as D (5 bases). Germline values: CDR1 SGHRS, CDR2 YFSETQ. V was shortened by 0 bases and J by 4 bases, with 11 bases between the two germline ends. This CDR3 is 14 amino acids long. CDR3 region: CASSLAAEGYEQYF. In DNA, the CDR3 is TGCGCCAGCAGCTTGGCCGCAGAGGGTTACGAGCAGTACTTC.

The V and J genes are TRBV5-1 and TRBJ2-3, with 9 bases fitting TRBD1. The germline gives CDR1 SGHRS, CDR2 YFSETQ. V dropped 5 bases and J dropped 6; count of bases not matched to a gene: 13. The CDR3 has 16 residues. CDR3 sequence (DNA): TGCGCCAGCAGAGCGGACAGGGGAGTAGTATCGGATACGCAGTATTTT. Translating it yields CASRADRGVVSDTQYF.

The rearrangement joins TRBV7-8 to TRBJ1-5; 7 bases are shared with TRBD1. CDR1 SGHVS and CDR2 FQNEAQ come from the germline V gene. This CDR3 has 14 amino acids. The V segment lost 3 bases and the J segment 5 bases; nucleotides outside the gene matches: 4. CDR3 amino acids: CASSFRGMDQPQHF. DNA for the CDR3: TGTGCCAGCAGCTTCAGGGGGATGGATCAGCCCCAGCATTTT.

The rearrangement uses TRBV7-3 and TRBJ2-1, with TRBD2 matching over 11 bases. Germline trimming cut 5 bases from V and 6 bases from J; bases unmatched to any gene: 12. The CDR3 spans 17 residues. Germline V lookup: CDR1 SGHTA, CDR2 FQGTGA. CDR3 loop: CASSPNHLAGGPNEQFF. CDR3 sequence (DNA): TGTGCCAGCAGCCCAAACCACCTAGCGGGGGGCCCCAATGAGCAGTTCTTC.

The chain couples TRBV28 to TRBJ2-7; TRBD2 aligns across 7 bases. V trimming: 5 bases; J trimming: 3 bases; junction bases outside the gene matches: 7. Germline V gene lookup returns CDR1 MDHEN and CDR2 SYDVKM. The CDR3 spans 14 residues. CDR3 residues: CASSAAGLSYEQYF. DNA for the CDR3: TGTGCCAGCAGTGCAGCGGGGCTAAGCTACGAGCAGTACTTC.